These T cell receptor beta chains were read from a single sample in a study of identical twins. TCRdb itself ran the 5' RACE reads through MiXCR, one entry per CDR3 protein. The table shows about 530,000 distinct CDR3 sequences, with 20% to 25% occurring only once. This sample also belongs to another study, concerning yellow fever vaccine responses in identical twins.

Sequencing was carried out using CD4+ T cells sorted from blood. Receptors originate from a woman between 18 and 29 years old in good health. The CDR3 runs from the conserved cysteine through the conserved F or W. A D gene is named only where the DNA matches it firmly. The size of a clone is reported for some rows only, either as once, few or many, or as a class for expanded clones.

J	D	V	size	DNA	CDR3
TRBJ2-3	TRBD2	TRBV12-3/TRBV12-4	NA	TGTGCCAGCAGCTACGGACTAGCGGGAGCAGATACGCAGTATTTT	CASSYGLAGADTQYF
TRBJ2-7	TRBD2	TRBV11-2	once	TGTGCCAGCAGCTTAGGGGGAGGGCGGTGGTACTTC	CASSLGGGRWYF
TRBJ1-2	NA	TRBV12-3/TRBV12-4	few	TGTGCCAGCAGTCCTCAGGTCCTCTATGGCTACACCTTC	CASSPQVLYGYTF
TRBJ2-5	TRBD1	TRBV10-1	NA	TGCGCCAGCAGTGAGGTGGGACAGCGAAAGACCCAGTACTTC	CASSEVGQRKTQYF
TRBJ1-4	NA	TRBV20-1	few	TGCAGTGCTAGTGTGGGGGTTTTCGGTGAAAAACTGTTTTTT	CSASVGVFGEKLFF
TRBJ2-1	TRBD2	TRBV4-2	NA	TGTGCCAGCAGCCAAGATCCGGGACTAGCGGGGGAGGATGAGCAGTTCTTC	CASSQDPGLAGEDEQFF
TRBJ1-1	TRBD1	TRBV12-3/TRBV12-4	NA	TGTGCCACCAGCCTGACAGGGGTTCGACCTGAAGCTTTCTTT	CATSLTGVRPEAFF
TRBJ2-6	NA	TRBV6-1	NA	TGTGCCAGCACCGGGGGAGGATTCTCTGGGGCCAACGTCCTGACTTTC	CASTGGGFSGANVLTF
TRBJ2-3	TRBD2	TRBV12-5	few	TGTGCTAGTGCCCGGGGCGGACTAGCGCCGAATTTGGCGGATACGCAGTATTTT	CASARGGLAPNLADTQYF
TRBJ2-1	NA	TRBV20-1	few	TGCAGTGCCATCCCGAGCTCCTACAATGAGCAGTTCTTC	CSAIPSSYNEQFF
TRBJ2-3	NA	TRBV7-8	NA	TGTGCGTCGCGAGGGAACGCAGATACGCAGTATTTT	CASRGNADTQYF
TRBJ1-5	NA	TRBV20-1	once	TGCAGTGCTAGCAGACAGGATAGCAATCAGCCCCAGCATTTT	CSASRQDSNQPQHF
TRBJ2-7	NA	TRBV19	few	TGTGCCAGTAGTATGGAAGGGGCTCGGTACGAGCAGTACTTC	CASSMEGARYEQYF
TRBJ2-1	TRBD2	TRBV2	few	TGTGCCAGCAGACAAACGAGCGGGAGAAATGAGCAGTTCTTC	CASRQTSGRNEQFF
TRBJ1-3	NA	TRBV25-1	few	TGTGCCAGCAGTGCCGTCCCTGGAAACACCATATATTTT	CASSAVPGNTIYF
TRBJ2-5	TRBD1	TRBV20-1	NA	TGCAGTGCTATCCGACAGGGAACGAAGTCCCAGTACTTC	CSAIRQGTKSQYF
TRBJ2-1	NA	TRBV12-3/TRBV12-4	few	TGTGCCAGCAGTTCAGGGTCTGAGCAGTTCTTC	CASSSGSEQFF
TRBJ1-1	NA	TRBV15	NA	TGTGCCACCAGCCGCGACAGCTACACTGAAGCTTTCTTT	CATSRDSYTEAFF
TRBJ1-4	NA	TRBV18	NA	TGTGCCAGCTCCCTCCGGGACGGAACTAATGAAAAACTGTTTTTT	CASSLRDGTNEKLFF
TRBJ2-6	NA	TRBV28	NA	TGTGCCAGCAGATACGCTCGCGGGGCCAACGTCCTGACTTTC	CASRYARGANVLTF
TRBJ2-7	TRBD2	TRBV5-1	NA	TGCGCCAGCGGGAGCGGGATGAACGAGCAGTACTTC	CASGSGMNEQYF